The table lists the clone carrying this T cell receptor beta chain with a few counts. With 3 bases removed from V and 3 bases from J, the gap between germline ends came to 6 bases. This CDR3 is built from 12 residues. Germline CDR1 and CDR2: SGDLS and YYNGEE. This study enrolled people aged about 18 to 100 from about two dozen US geographic areas. Participants had their cohort set by participant-reported clinical history. This record comes from a study of blood T cell repertoires in COVID-19. For the study at large: The analysed material was cDNA or gDNA that came from T cells, B-cell-depleted T cells, or PBMCs.

As processed by the authors: Counts of nucleated cells, estimated from reference gene primer amplification, were obtained. The table came from immunoSEQ multiplex PCR; TCRdb's copy has only in-frame clones and leaves some out. V and J calls and clone size are copied from that table; D and trimming were computed from the DNA. The sample carries more than 300,000 clones, about 88% recorded once. This clonotype originated in a woman between 18 and 29 years old who had recovered from COVID-19. The specimen sequenced was PBMCs or T cells enriched from blood (not recorded which). The chain is built from TRBV9 and TRBJ1-2, with D hard to call. CDR3 amino acids: CASSAEDYGYTF. The CDR3 DNA follows: TGTGCCAGCAGCGCAGAAGACTATGGCTACACCTTC. Full variable domain (missing parts from reference TRBV9 and TRBJ1-2): DSGVTQTPKHLITATGQRVTLRCSPRSGDLSVYWYQQSLDQGLQFLIQYYNGEERAKGNILERFSAQQFPDLHSELNLSSLELGDSALYFCASSAEDYGYTFGSGTRLTVV.